This TCR beta chain emerged from a study of blood T cell repertoires in COVID-19. Study in general: Sources were T cells, B-cell-depleted T cells, or PBMCs; the material itself was cDNA or gDNA.

As originally analysed: Nucleated cell counts were estimated from reference gene primer amplification. TCRdb keeps only in-frame clones here, not all; method: immunoSEQ multiplex PCR. The V and J calls and clone size come from that table; D and trimming were worked out from the DNA. This sample has 130,000 or so clones, with 84% found just once. The V gene lost 4 bases and the J gene lost 4 bases, with 11 bases spanning the gap. The CDR3 runs 13 residues. The germline V gene has CDR1 SGHRS and CDR2 YFSETQ. The chain couples TRBV5-1 to TRBJ1-1; no firm D call. Sequences were obtained from peripheral blood. The clonotype comes from a man aged 60-69 years with acute or convalescent COVID-19. The CDR3 sequence is CASSTISGTEAFF. CDR3 in DNA: TGCGCCAGCAGCACCATAAGCGGCACTGAAGCTTTCTTT.